This is a list of T cell receptor beta chains from one sample in a study of blood T cell repertoires in COVID-19. The data were produced by immunoSEQ multiplex PCR, yet TCRdb's version contains in-frame clones alone and is incomplete. This table holds approximately 11,000 clones, around nine tenths found once. The sequencing sample was made of peripheral blood. The receptors here all came from a man under 40 with active or convalescent COVID-19. The CDR3 runs from the conserved cysteine through the conserved F or W. The order of the fields is V gene, J gene, CDR3 protein.

TRBV4-1	TRBJ2-2	CASSGGLVTGELFF
TRBV2	TRBJ1-3	CASSEQGAAGNTIYF
TRBV6-4	TRBJ2-3	CASSERGGTDTQYF
TRBV19	TRBJ2-7	CATQGAYEQYF
TRBV27	TRBJ2-1	CASGTTAYGYNEQFF
TRBV7-2	TRBJ1-2	CASSLRGASEGYTF
TRBV10-3	TRBJ1-5	CAISPAGTGTNQPQHF
TRBV11-2	TRBJ2-3	CASSLEPESSTDTQYF
TRBV4-1	TRBJ1-5	CASSQAGDSINQPQHF
TRBV6-4	TRBJ2-7	CASSVGPGDTYEQYF
TRBV6-5	TRBJ1-1	CASSLGQRNTEAFF
TRBV6-2/TRBV6-3	TRBJ2-3	CASSSQGTDTQYF
TRBV4-1	TRBJ2-3	CASSRYPTSGENTITDTQYF
TRBV15	TRBJ2-5	CATSRRGVGETQYF
TRBV4-1	TRBJ1-2	CASSQDRGGYGYTF
TRBV6-5	TRBJ1-6	CASKRTGDSPLHF
TRBV7-2	TRBJ2-3	CASSLLAGAHTQYF
TRBV5-1	TRBJ2-1	CASSSVPTSGGARQFF
TRBV27	TRBJ2-7	CASSSIRDRGPDYEQYF
TRBV11-2	TRBJ2-7	CASSIIGTGYEQYF
TRBV24-1	TRBJ1-1	CATSTELNTEAFF
TRBV7-9	TRBJ2-5	CASSAEQGWVETQYF
TRBV6-5	TRBJ2-1	CASSGRDSPRGQFF
TRBV10-1	TRBJ2-1	CASTRETNEQFF
TRBV3-1/TRBV3-2	TRBJ2-5	CASSARTSGQETQYF
TRBV7-9	TRBJ2-2	CASSPRGELFF
TRBV11-1	TRBJ2-1	CASSLSGEVREQFF
TRBV30	TRBJ2-7	CAWSVIRMDRTYYEQYF
TRBV5-5	TRBJ1-5	CASSSQPYSNQPQHF